This T cell receptor beta chain was retrieved from a study of T cell responses to AZD1222 COVID-19 vaccine. Whole-study results and caveats: The reported proportion of spike-specific TCRs targeting unmutated variant regions was nearly half. Along spike, vaccine-associated CD4 TCRs were found throughout, with dominance at 160-218 and 743-854.

Notes on this clone: Its antigen remains unidentified.

TCRdb's table, derived via immunoSEQ multiplex PCR, lists solely in-frame clones and lacks some. The sample holds 95,000 to 150,000 clones; approximately 86% are singletons and the top ten take roughly 2.4%. The CDR3 covers 13 residues. Germline values: CDR1 LNHDA, CDR2 SQIVND (reference sequence). V was trimmed by 1 base and J by 6 bases, leaving 7 bases between them. The chain links TRBV19 to TRBJ1-5; D call uncertain. Sample: peripheral blood, taken on day 0 of AZD1222 vaccination. The source of this sequence is an adult in good health. The CDR3 nucleotides read TGTGCCAGTAGTATAGCTAGGATTCAGCCCCAGCATTTT. This sequence encodes CASSIARIQPQHF. Based on the CDR3 plus reference TRBV19 and TRBJ1-5, the full variable domain is DGGITQSPKYLFRKEGQNVTLSCEQNLNHDAMYWYRQDPGQGLRLIYYSQIVNDFQKGDIAEGYSVSREKKESFPLTVTSAQKNPTAFYLCASSIARIQPQHFGDGTRLSIL.